This TCR beta chain was profiled in a study of cytotoxic CD8 clonotypes in ibrutinib-treated CLL. Study-wide context: Timing of response sample collection was a median around twelve months after treatment start, with a range of 6 to 36.

The CDR3 spans 14 residues. V was pared by 10 bases and J by 2 bases, with 5 bases of the junction left unmatched. Germline values: CDR1 MNHEY, CDR2 SVGAGI. This clone appeared a single time. Its specificity is not known. The study's findings and limits: Progressing and sustained-remission patients had different sampling times. Researchers report that baseline clonality outpaced age-matched healthy donors and tracked circulating CD8+ T-cell counts.

Method: immunoSEQ multiplex PCR; TCRdb's copy keeps in-frame clones and lacks some. The sample yields several thousand clones, roughly 79% seen once. Around 2 micrograms of genomic DNA from cryopreserved PBMCs went into TCR beta libraries. The sequence came from a human donor with chronic lymphocytic leukemia. The source material was PBMCs, sampled before ibrutinib treatment. The gene calls are TRBV6-5 and TRBJ2-3, with 11 bases lining up with TRBD2. CDR3: CATKTSGATDTQYF. In nucleotides, the CDR3 is TGTGCCACCAAGACTAGCGGGGCCACAGATACGCAGTATTTT.